One sample yielded the 25 T cell receptor beta chains listed below, sequenced in a study of early T cells in non-severe SARS-CoV-2 infection. MiXCR, run by TCRdb on the 5' RACE reads, gives a single entry per CDR3 protein. The sample has fewer than 55,000 distinct CDR3 sequences, approximately 9.9% seen once. The specimen was whole blood. Receptor source: an adult who was a healthcare worker with PCR-confirmed SARS-CoV-2 infection or an uninfected control (not recorded which).

The chain couples TRBV6-6 to TRBJ2-7; 8 bases match TRBD1. The V gene end was trimmed by 8 bases and the J gene end by 2 bases; junction bases not matched to a gene: 2. Germline V gene sequence: CDR1 MNHNY, CDR2 SVGAGI (reference sequence). This CDR3 has 12 residues. The CDR3 loop reads CASAGGPYEQYF. For the CDR3, the DNA is TGTGCCAGCGCAGGGGGCCCCTACGAGCAGTACTTC.

This clonotype was counted many times. The chain links TRBV6-5 to TRBJ1-6; no firm D call. This CDR3 contains 12 residues. V lost 7 bases and J 7 bases, leaving 8 bases between the germline ends. Germline loops: CDR1 MNHEY, CDR2 SVGAGI. The CDR3 spells CASNRGNSPLHF. The CDR3 nucleotides read TGTGCCAGCAACCGCGGGAATTCACCCCTCCACTTT.

This clonotype was observed at least ten times. The gene calls are TRBV12-3 or TRBV12-4 and TRBJ2-2; either TRBD1 or TRBD2 may supply D (5 bases each). This CDR3 has 14 residues. Trimming pared 3 bases from V and 6 bases from J, leaving 11 bases between. The CDR3 sequence: CASSFSQGAGELFF. The CDR3 DNA follows: TGTGCCAGCAGTTTTAGTCAGGGAGCCGGGGAGCTGTTTTTT.

This clonotype was observed once. The chain is built from TRBV6-2 or TRBV6-3 and TRBJ2-3; D might be TRBD1 (6 bases). The V gene's germline CDR1 is MNHEY and CDR2 SVGEGT. The germline V and J ends were trimmed by 5 bases and 8 bases, with 17 bases remaining between them. The CDR3 has 14 amino acids. CDR3 nucleotide sequence: TGTGCCAGCAGTCGACAGGAGCCTTCTAGTACGCAGTATTTT. Amino acid sequence: CASSRQEPSSTQYF.

This clonotype was counted between two and nine times. J is TRBJ2-2 and V is TRBV9; TRBD2 matches 9 bases. The CDR3 totals 18 residues. Germline CDR1 is SGDLS and CDR2 is YYNGEE. Trimming at V came to 0 bases and at J to 6 bases, leaving 12 bases not matched to a gene. CDR3 coding DNA: TGTGCCAGCAGCGTAGGCCCCTTTAGCGGGAGCGCCGCCGGGGAGCTGTTTTTT. This codes for CASSVGPFSGSAAGELFF.

This chain uses TRBV4-2 with TRBJ2-3; D is perhaps TRBD2 (6 bases). CDR3 length: 16 residues. Trimming shortened V by 2 bases and J by 0 bases, and 12 bases separated the two germline ends. Germline values: CDR1 LGHNA, CDR2 YNFKEQ. The CDR3 nucleotides are TGTGCCAGCAGCCAAATGGGTGGGACTAGCACAGATACGCAGTATTTT. It translates to CASSQMGGTSTDTQYF.

This clonotype was observed at least ten times. The chain is built from TRBV5-1 and TRBJ2-1, with D uncertain. The CDR3 has 13 residues. The V end lost 4 bases, the J end lost 5 bases, and 10 bases lay between the germline ends. Germline CDR1 SGHRS, CDR2 YFSETQ. CDR3 sequence (DNA): TGCGCCAGCAGCCTTACCAGCGACAATGAGCAGTTCTTC. Its protein is CASSLTSDNEQFF.

Turning to this clonotype: Because the CDR3 is missing its conserved closing phenylalanine or tryptophan, this is likely a read error. The V and J genes are TRBV19 and TRBJ2-7; D might be TRBD2 (5 bases). The V end lost 2 bases, the J end lost 7 bases, and 18 bases lay between the germline ends. The CDR3 is made up of 15 amino acids. CDR1 is LNHDA and CDR2 is SQIVND in the germline V gene (reference sequence). The CDR3: CASSISPTISSEQYS. Written as DNA, the CDR3 is TGTGCCAGTAGTATATCCCCGACTATATCCTCAGAGCAGTACTCC.

A remark on this clonotype: Mismatch with germline at one junction end may stem from a read error. The V gene is TRBV28, the J gene TRBJ1-2, with 7 positions matching TRBD1. The V gene's germline CDR1 is MDHEN and CDR2 SYDVKM. CDR3 length: 12 amino acids. The CDR3 DNA reads TGTGCCAGCAGTTTATTGGGGACAGCACCATCCTTC. It codes for CASSLLGTAPSF.

This chain uses TRBV20-1 with TRBJ1-2, with a possible D match to TRBD1 (6 bases). This CDR3 has 13 residues. CDR1 is DFQATT and CDR2 is SNEGSKA in the germline V gene (reference sequence). V lost 6 bases, J lost 4 bases, and 15 bases lay in between. CDR3 loop: CSARLGAGYGYTF. CDR3 bases: TGCAGTGCGCGGTTGGGGGCTGGCTATGGCTACACCTTC.

This chain links TRBV20-1 with TRBJ2-1; D perhaps matches TRBD2 (6 bases). The CDR3 extends over 13 amino acids. Germline V gene lookup returns CDR1 DFQATT and CDR2 SNEGSKA (reference sequence). The V end was cut by 3 bases, the J end by 0 bases, with 6 bases between. The CDR3, as DNA: TGCAGTGCTAGGGACTACTCCTACAATGAGCAGTTCTTC. Translation gives CSARDYSYNEQFF.

This clonotype was observed many times. V gene TRBV10-1 combines with J gene TRBJ2-7, with D maybe TRBD2 (5 bases). The CDR3 loop spans 14 amino acids. The V and J ends lost 3 bases and 6 bases respectively, with 15 bases between them. The germline V gene encodes CDR1 WNHNN and CDR2 SYGVQD (reference sequence). As DNA, the CDR3 is TGCGCCAGCAGTGATGGTCCTAGCAGCGCCGAGCAGTACTTC. This encodes CASSDGPSSAEQYF.

The table lists this clonotype with many counts. The chain employs TRBV6-2 or TRBV6-3 and TRBJ2-7; possible D gene TRBD1, 6 bases. Between the trimmed V and J ends, which lost 4 bases and 3 bases, there was a span of 7 bases. CDR1 is MNHEY, CDR2 SVGEGT, per germline. The CDR3 has 12 residues. This CDR3 reads CASSSQGYEQYF. The CDR3 nucleotides are TGTGCCAGCAGTTCACAGGGCTACGAGCAGTACTTC.

In this sample, this clonotype turned up many times. The V gene is TRBV6-2 or TRBV6-3, the J gene TRBJ2-5, with D possibly TRBD2 on 5 matching bases. The V end was cut by 6 bases, the J end by 0 bases, with 14 bases between. CDR1 is MNHEY and CDR2 is SVGEGT in the germline V gene. The CDR3 contains 15 residues. This CDR3 is CASSDTPGNQETQYF. As DNA, the CDR3 is TGTGCCAGCAGCGACACGCCGGGAAACCAAGAGACCCAGTACTTC.

Only a few counts were recorded for this clonotype. This chain uses TRBV2 with TRBJ2-2, with TRBD2 as a possible D gene (6 bases). The ends were cut back, 11 bases at V and 7 bases at J, with 14 bases in the middle. This CDR3 region has 12 residues. Germline lookup yields CDR1 SNHLY and CDR2 FYNNEI. CDR3 nucleotides: TGTGCCGCCCGACTAGTTCTCGGGGAGCTGTTTTTT. This sequence encodes CAARLVLGELFF.

At least ten counts were recorded for this clonotype. V gene TRBV28 combines with J gene TRBJ1-4; TRBD1 agrees at 8 bases. With V trimmed by 4 bases and J by 8 bases, 9 bases remained unmatched. CDR1 is MDHEN and CDR2 is SYDVKM in the germline V gene. This CDR3 is 15 amino acids long. The CDR3 is CASSSPTGAGEKLFF. CDR3 sequence (DNA): TGTGCCAGCAGTTCGCCGACAGGGGCGGGGGAAAAACTGTTTTTT.

This clonotype was observed at least ten times. The genes are TRBV6-2 or TRBV6-3 and TRBJ2-6; tentatively, D is TRBD1 (5 bases). The CDR3 has 19 amino acids. Germline CDR1 reads MNHEY; CDR2 reads SVGEGT. V dropped 2 bases and J dropped 0 bases, with 17 bases sitting between them. The chain's CDR3 is CASSYRGRQASSGANVLTF. The CDR3 bases are TGTGCCAGCAGTTACAGGGGTCGGCAGGCCTCCTCTGGGGCCAACGTCCTGACTTTC.

This clonotype was detected only a few times. The V and J genes are TRBV6-6 and TRBJ2-3, with 7 bases that match TRBD2. The CDR3 is 16 residues long. V lost 6 bases and J lost 4; bases outside the gene matches: 13. Germline V CDR1 and CDR2: MNHNY, SVGAGI (reference sequence). CDR3 region: CASRRGGVGRPDTQYF. As DNA, the CDR3 is TGTGCCAGCAGGCGCGGCGGAGTCGGGAGGCCAGATACGCAGTATTTT.

This clonotype occurred many times. This rearrangement joins TRBV11-3 to TRBJ2-7; 7 bases are shared with TRBD2. The V and J ends lost 5 bases and 3 bases, in that order; junction bases with no gene match: 10. The CDR3 runs 15 residues. Germline V gene sequence: CDR1 SGHNT, CDR2 YENEEA. The CDR3 region is CASSAASGTNYEQYF. The DNA of the CDR3 is TGTGCCAGCAGCGCAGCATCCGGGACTAACTACGAGCAGTACTTC.

The rearrangement uses TRBV6-5 and TRBJ1-6; 8 nucleotides match TRBD1. The CDR3 runs 17 residues. Germline lookup yields CDR1 MNHEY and CDR2 SVGAGI. V was pared by 5 bases and J by 5 bases, with 11 bases of the junction left unmatched. As DNA, the CDR3 is TGTGCCAGCAGTGACCAGGGGGCGAACCACCATAATTCACCCCTCCACTTT. Translating it yields CASSDQGANHHNSPLHF.

This clonotype came up many times. The chain is built from TRBV19 and TRBJ2-3, with D possibly TRBD2 on 5 matching bases. Germline V gene data show CDR1 as LNHDA and CDR2 as SQIVND (reference sequence). V was cut by 8 bases and J by 3 bases, with 9 bases left in between. This CDR3 contains 12 residues. In DNA form, the CDR3 reads TGTGCCAGTCTGGGGAGTACAGATACGCAGTATTTT. This gives the protein CASLGSTDTQYF. Together with reference TRBV19 and TRBJ2-3, the CDR3 gives the full variable domain: DGGITQSPKYLFRKEGQNVTLSCEQNLNHDAMYWYRQDPGQGLRLIYYSQIVNDFQKGDIAEGYSVSREKKESFPLTVTSAQKNPTAFYLCASLGSTDTQYFGPGTRLTVL.

V and J are TRBV29-1 and TRBJ2-1; no firm D call. The CDR3 loop spans 14 amino acids. CDR1 SQVTM and CDR2 ANQGSEA come from the germline V gene. Trimming left V 0 bases short and J 5 bases short, with 11 bases between. The CDR3 DNA follows: TGCAGCGTTGAAGATAGGCTAACAGACAATGAGCAGTTCTTC. Its protein product is CSVEDRLTDNEQFF.

This clonotype has ten or more counts. The genes are TRBV25-1 and TRBJ2-2; D is undetermined. V was shortened by 2 bases and J by 2 bases, with 3 bases between the two germline ends. Germline CDR1 is MGHDK and CDR2 is SYGVNS. The CDR3 covers 13 residues. The CDR3 here is CASSERNTGELFF. The CDR3 DNA follows: TGTGCCAGCAGTGAAAGAAACACCGGGGAGCTGTTTTTT.

This clonotype was detected many times. This chain connects TRBV3-1 to TRBJ2-7; 8 bases map to TRBD1. The CDR3 is 14 amino acids. CDR1 is LGHDT, CDR2 YNNKEL, per germline (reference sequence). V lost 4 bases, J lost 1 base, and 3 bases stayed unmatched. DNA for the CDR3: TGTGCCAGCAGCCCCAGGGGGCAATCCTACGAGCAGTACTTC. This sequence encodes CASSPRGQSYEQYF.

There are a few counts of this clonotype. The CDR3 nucleotides read TGCAGCACGGAAGAGACCCAGTACTTC. Translation gives CSTEETQYF. The chain is built from TRBV29-1 and TRBJ2-5; D is undetermined. With 8 bases removed from V and 3 bases from J, the gap between germline ends came to 4 bases. The germline gives CDR1 SQVTM, CDR2 ANQGSEA. The CDR3 totals 9 residues.